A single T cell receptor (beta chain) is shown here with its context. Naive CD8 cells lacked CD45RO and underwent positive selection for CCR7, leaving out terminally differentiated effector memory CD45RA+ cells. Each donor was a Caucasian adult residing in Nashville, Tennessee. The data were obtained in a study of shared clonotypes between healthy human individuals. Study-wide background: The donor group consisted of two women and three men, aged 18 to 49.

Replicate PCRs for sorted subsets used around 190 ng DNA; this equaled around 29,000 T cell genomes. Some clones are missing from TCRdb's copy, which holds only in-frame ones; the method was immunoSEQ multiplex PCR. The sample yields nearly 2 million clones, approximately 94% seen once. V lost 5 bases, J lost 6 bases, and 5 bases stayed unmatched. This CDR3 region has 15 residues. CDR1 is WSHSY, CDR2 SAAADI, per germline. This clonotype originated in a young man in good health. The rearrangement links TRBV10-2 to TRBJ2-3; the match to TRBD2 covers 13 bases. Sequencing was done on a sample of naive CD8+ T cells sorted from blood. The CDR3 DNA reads TGCGCCAGCAGTTGGACTAGCGGGAGTCAGGATACGCAGTATTTT. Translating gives CASSWTSGSQDTQYF.